Presented here are 27 T cell receptor beta chains from one specimen sequenced in a study of T cell changes during pregnancy in multiple sclerosis. Assay used: immunoSEQ multiplex PCR; TCRdb lists only in-frame clones, some missing. The sample comprises approximately 100,000 clones, approximately 92% of which are singletons, and roughly 3% rests with the top ten. The sample consisted of peripheral blood, taken in the second trimester of pregnancy. The receptors come from a female donor with multiple sclerosis, enrolled in a pregnancy study.

The rearrangement links TRBV27 to TRBJ1-4; D remains ambiguous. Looked up from germline, CDR1 is MNHEY and CDR2 is SMNVEV (reference sequence). This CDR3 has 14 residues. The V end was cut by 7 bases, the J end by 5 bases, with 14 bases between. Written as DNA, the CDR3 is TGTGCCAGCATGAGCCCCGGGAAAAATGAAAAACTGTTTTTT. This translates into CASMSPGKNEKLFF.

This sequence joins TRBV9 and TRBJ2-3; the D gene is possibly TRBD2 (5 bases). V was cut by 2 bases and J by 2 bases, with 12 bases left in between. The CDR3 loop spans 15 amino acids. Germline loops: CDR1 SGDLS, CDR2 YYNGEE. The CDR3 DNA follows: TGTGCCAGCAGCGTCTTTTCCGGGAACACAGATACGCAGTATTTT. As protein: CASSVFSGNTDTQYF.

The table lists this clone with a count of one. The rearrangement links TRBV28 to TRBJ1-5, with D perhaps matching TRBD1 (6 bases). V lost 8 bases to trimming and J lost 2 bases, with 10 bases between them. This CDR3 contains 13 residues. CDR1 and CDR2 (germline): MDHEN, SYDVKM. The CDR3 is CASAQGGNQPQHF. CDR3 sequence (DNA): TGTGCCAGCGCACAGGGTGGCAATCAGCCCCAGCATTTT.

V is TRBV5-1 and J is TRBJ1-4, with TRBD1 matching over 8 bases. Germline V gene lookup returns CDR1 SGHRS and CDR2 YFSETQ. This CDR3 has 14 residues. V shed 4 bases and J 8 bases; nucleotides not matched to a gene: 7. CDR3 protein: CASSPGQGREKLFF. CDR3 nucleotides: TGCGCCAGCAGCCCAGGACAGGGCCGGGAAAAACTGTTTTTT. The full variable domain, in which reference TRBV5-1 and TRBJ1-4 provide the parts outside the CDR3, is KAGVTQTPRYLIKTRGQQVTLSCSPISGHRSVSWYQQTPGQGLQFLFEYFSETQRNKGNFPGRFSGRQFSNSRSEMNVSTLELGDSALYLCASSPGQGREKLFFGSGTQLSVL.

V is TRBV7-9 and J is TRBJ2-5, with TRBD2 identical over 9 bases. V lost 0 bases to trimming and J lost 2 bases; unmatched junction nucleotides: 7. Per germline, CDR1 SEHNR and CDR2 FQNEAQ (reference sequence). This CDR3 comprises 17 residues. The CDR3 DNA reads TGTGCCAGCAGCTTAGCGGATGGCGGGAGGGAGCAAGAGACCCAGTACTTC. Protein: CASSLADGGREQETQYF.

The CDR3 reads CASSQDPSGYTEAFF. Here the CDR3 DNA reads TGCGCCAGCAGCCAAGACCCATCGGGTTACACTGAAGCTTTCTTT. The V and J genes are TRBV4-3 and TRBJ1-1; D unclear. The CDR3 loop spans 15 amino acids. Germline values: CDR1 LGHNA, CDR2 YSLEER. Deletions cut 0 bases from V and 3 bases from J, with 11 bases between.

The chain is built from TRBV2 and TRBJ2-7; 10 bases line up with TRBD1. CDR3 length equals 17 residues. CDR1 and CDR2 (germline): SNHLY, FYNNEI. V lost 4 bases and J lost 3; bases outside the gene matches: 12. CDR3 amino acids: CASSGGGQGPTYYEQYF. The CDR3 coding sequence is TGTGCCAGCAGTGGAGGGGGACAGGGGCCGACCTACTACGAGCAGTACTTC.

This clone was found once. The CDR3 sequence is CASRPDRGRITEAFF. CDR3 coding DNA: TGTGCCAGTAGACCAGACAGGGGAAGGATCACTGAAGCTTTCTTT. V is TRBV19 and J is TRBJ1-1, with 8 bases aligning to TRBD1. The V and J ends lost 6 bases and 4 bases, in that order; junction bases with no gene match: 10. Germline assignment: CDR1 LNHDA and CDR2 SQIVND (reference sequence). CDR3 size: 15 residues.

The J gene is TRBJ2-5, the V gene TRBV7-9; TRBD2 matches at 12 bases. Trimming took 2 bases from V and 3 from J; bases not matched to a gene: 10. This CDR3 has 18 residues. CDR1 and CDR2 (germline): SEHNR, FQNEAQ (reference sequence). The chain's CDR3 is CASSLSRLAGEGKETQYF. CDR3 in DNA: TGTGCCAGCAGCTTATCCAGACTAGCGGGAGAGGGCAAAGAGACCCAGTACTTC.

The chain is built from TRBV5-1 and TRBJ2-3, with 14 bases identical to TRBD2. Losses at the gene ends were 4 bases for V and 3 bases for J; bases not matched to a gene: 10. The CDR3 is 18 amino acids. From germline, CDR1 is SGHRS and CDR2 YFSETQ. The CDR3 spells CASSPAGTSGRSTDTQYF. CDR3 in DNA: TGCGCCAGCAGCCCCGCCGGGACTAGCGGGAGATCGACAGATACGCAGTATTTT.

The rearrangement links TRBV2 to TRBJ1-2; 8 nucleotides match TRBD1. The germline CDR1 and CDR2 sequences are SNHLY and FYNNEI. After removal of 2 bases from V and 4 bases from J, the junction contained 6 bases not matched to a gene. The CDR3 has 15 amino acids. CDR3 sequence (DNA): TGTGCCAGCAGTGAATACACAGGGGGGACCTATGGCTACACCTTC. It codes for CASSEYTGGTYGYTF.

This clone came up once. The rearrangement links TRBV28 to TRBJ1-2, with a tentative D call TRBD1 (6 bases). Trimming left V 6 bases short and J 4 bases short, with 15 bases between. Germline CDR1 is MDHEN and CDR2 is SYDVKM. The CDR3 length is 14 residues. The CDR3 reads CASRIQGGGYGYTF. In DNA form, the CDR3 reads TGTGCCAGCAGGATACAGGGAGGGGGCTATGGCTACACCTTC.

The J gene is TRBJ2-3, the V gene TRBV11-3; 8 bases match TRBD2. Germline CDR1 SGHNT, CDR2 YENEEA. CDR3 size: 14 residues. Unmatched junction bases numbered 3, after V lost 4 bases and J lost 3 bases. In DNA form, the CDR3 reads TGTGCCAGCAGCTCGGGGGGGACTACAGATACGCAGTATTTT. Amino acid sequence: CASSSGGTTDTQYF.

The chain combines TRBV28 with TRBJ2-4; tentative D call: TRBD2 (6 bases). CDR1 MDHEN and CDR2 SYDVKM come from the germline V gene. Deletions cut 8 bases from V and 0 bases from J, with 14 bases between. This CDR3 has 15 residues. The CDR3 sequence is CASYKPGGAKNIQYF. In nucleotides, the CDR3 is TGTGCCAGCTATAAGCCCGGGGGAGCCAAAAACATTCAGTACTTC.

The V gene is TRBV5-4, the J gene TRBJ1-1, with D possibly matching TRBD1 (5 bases). Germline-derived CDR1 and CDR2 are SGHNT and YYREEE (reference sequence). Trimming shortened V by 0 bases and J by 0 bases, and 12 bases separated the two germline ends. This CDR3 has 16 residues. The CDR3 sequence is CASSLEMGGVNTEAFF. In DNA, the CDR3 is TGTGCCAGCAGCTTGGAAATGGGGGGGGTGAACACTGAAGCTTTCTTT. The variable domain in full, completed from reference TRBV5-4 and TRBJ1-1, reads ETGVTQSPTHLIKTRGQQVTLRCSSQSGHNTVSWYQQALGQGPQFIFQYYREEENGRGNFPPRFSGLQFPNYSSELNVNALELDDSALYLCASSLEMGGVNTEAFFGQGTRLTVV.

The V and J genes are TRBV13 and TRBJ2-1; 12 positions agree with TRBD2. The CDR3 contains 17 residues. Germline loops: CDR1 PRHDT, CDR2 FYEKMQ (reference sequence). The J segment lost 6 bases and the V segment lost 5 bases, leaving 11 bases of the junction unmatched. CDR3 nucleotide sequence: TGTGCCAGCAGCCACGATGGACTAGCGGGATTCGGCAATGAGCAGTTCTTC. This sequence encodes CASSHDGLAGFGNEQFF.

This chain links TRBV28 with TRBJ2-5, with TRBD2 matching 13 bases. The CDR3 consists of 17 residues. Trimming removed 4 bases from V and 4 bases from J; junction bases left unmatched: 9. The V gene's germline CDR1 is MDHEN and CDR2 SYDVKM. In DNA, the CDR3 is TGTGCCAGCAGTTCGGGCCAGACTAGCGGGAGGAGAGAGACCCAGTACTTC. Residues: CASSSGQTSGRRETQYF.

V usage is TRBV2 and J usage is TRBJ1-2, with no clear D. V was cut by 7 bases and J by 3 bases, with 15 bases left in between. CDR3 length equals 14 residues. Germline values: CDR1 SNHLY, CDR2 FYNNEI. The CDR3 region is CASTVHGVHYGYTF. The CDR3 DNA follows: TGTGCCAGCACTGTACACGGGGTGCACTATGGCTACACCTTC.

About this clone: The junction departs from the called germline gene at one end, perhaps through a read error. CDR3 sequence: CASSEGTSRDTQYF. Here the CDR3 DNA reads TGTGCCAGCAGTGAAGGGACTAGCAGAGATACGCAGTATTTT. V is TRBV6-1 and J is TRBJ2-3, with 8 positions matching TRBD2. In germline, CDR1 is MNHNS, CDR2 SASEGT. This CDR3 contains 14 residues.

CDR3 sequence (DNA): TGTGCCAGCAGTGAAACGAGGTCTGGGGCCAACGTCCTGACTTTC. Encoded protein: CASSETRSGANVLTF. The rearrangement joins TRBV2 to TRBJ2-6; D is ambiguous. The CDR3 consists of 15 residues. The germline CDR1 and CDR2 sequences are SNHLY and FYNNEI. Trimming stripped 2 bases from V and 1 base from J, with 6 bases between.

This clone was found once. The junction does not match germline at one end; this may be a read error. The CDR3 nucleotides are TGTGCCAGCAGTGAAGCGGTAGGACAGGACTTC. It is translated as CASSEAVGQDF. The gene calls are TRBV6-1 and TRBJ1-2, with 7 bases aligning to TRBD1. CDR1 MNHNS and CDR2 SASEGT come from the germline V gene. CDR3 size: 11 residues.

This clone was detected once. The rearrangement uses TRBV4-2 and TRBJ2-3; the D gene is possibly TRBD1 (6 bases). The CDR3 contains 15 residues. With 1 base removed from V and 3 bases from J, the gap between germline ends came to 11 bases. Germline V gives CDR1 LGHNA, CDR2 YNFKEQ. This CDR3 reads CASSQVVGGTDTQYF. CDR3 sequence (DNA): TGTGCCAGCAGCCAAGTAGTAGGGGGAACAGATACGCAGTATTTT.

The V call is TRBV2, the J call TRBJ1-1; the match to TRBD1 covers 9 bases. This CDR3 has 17 residues. V gave up 8 bases and J gave up 0 bases; unmatched junction bases: 13. Germline V CDR1 and CDR2: SNHLY, FYNNEI. This CDR3 is CASLILGTGSLNTEAFF. The CDR3 DNA sequence: TGTGCCAGCCTCATTCTTGGGACAGGGAGCTTGAACACTGAAGCTTTCTTT.

This chain joins TRBV5-1 and TRBJ2-1, with 8 positions matching TRBD2. This CDR3 spans 15 amino acids. Germline lookup yields CDR1 SGHRS and CDR2 YFSETQ. Trimming at V came to 0 bases and at J to 7 bases, leaving 6 bases not matched to a gene. CDR3 in amino acids: CASSLGVAGLNEQFF. The CDR3 DNA reads TGCGCCAGCAGCTTGGGGGTAGCGGGATTAAATGAGCAGTTCTTC. Using reference TRBV5-1 and TRBJ2-1 for the parts outside the CDR3, the full variable domain is KAGVTQTPRYLIKTRGQQVTLSCSPISGHRSVSWYQQTPGQGLQFLFEYFSETQRNKGNFPGRFSGRQFSNSRSEMNVSTLELGDSALYLCASSLGVAGLNEQFFGPGTRLTVL.

This sequence joins TRBV4-1 and TRBJ1-1; TRBD1 matches 8 bases. The CDR3 is 13 amino acids. Per the germline V gene, CDR1 is MGHRA and CDR2 is YSYEKL. V trimming: 3 bases; J trimming: 7 bases; junction bases outside the gene matches: 4. The CDR3 nucleotides are TGCGCCAGCAGCCATGGGACAGGCCTTGAAGCTTTCTTT. Amino acid sequence: CASSHGTGLEAFF.

This clone was observed once. The chain recombines TRBV30 with TRBJ2-2; D not certain. CDR3 length equals 13 residues. CDR1 is GTSNPN, CDR2 SVGIG, per germline (reference sequence). The germline V and J ends were trimmed by 3 bases and 3 bases, with 8 bases remaining between them. CDR3 residues: CAWRSDYTGELFF. Here the CDR3 DNA reads TGTGCCTGGAGGAGCGACTACACCGGGGAGCTGTTTTTT.

J is TRBJ1-4 and V is TRBV9; D possibly corresponds to TRBD1 (5 bases). The germline V gene has CDR1 SGDLS and CDR2 YYNGEE. The CDR3 runs to 16 residues. Trimming took off 4 bases at V and 6 bases at J, with 19 bases between the two ends. This CDR3 is CASSPAWGREDEKLFF. The CDR3 nucleotides read TGTGCCAGCAGCCCCGCCTGGGGCAGGGAAGATGAAAAACTGTTTTTT.